The 15 T cell receptor beta chains listed next were all sequenced from one sample in a study of cytomegalovirus exposure and HLA in healthy donors. In the PCR, 60 Vbeta and 13 Jbeta primers were used. Some clones are missing from TCRdb's copy, which holds only in-frame ones; the method was immunoSEQ multiplex PCR. The sample carries around 200,000 clones, 80% recorded once. Sequencing used PBMCs. These receptors came from a boy younger than 18 in good health and CMV-seronegative.

The CDR3 protein is CASSRTSGNGETQYF. CDR3 bases: TGTGCCAGCAGTCGGACTAGCGGGAACGGAGAGACCCAGTACTTC. The chain combines TRBV2 with TRBJ2-5; 12 nucleotides line up with TRBD2. CDR3 size: 15 residues. CDR1 SNHLY and CDR2 FYNNEI come from the germline V gene. The J segment lost 4 bases and the V segment lost 5 bases, leaving 5 bases of the junction unmatched.

The chain employs TRBV19 and TRBJ2-7; TRBD1 matches at 7 bases. CDR3 length: 15 amino acids. Germline trimming cut 5 bases from V and 0 bases from J; bases unmatched to any gene: 7. The germline V gene encodes CDR1 LNHDA and CDR2 SQIVND (reference sequence). The CDR3 spells CASSSQGTPSYEQYF. DNA for the CDR3: TGTGCCAGTAGTTCACAGGGGACCCCCTCCTACGAGCAGTACTTC.

The chain links TRBV19 to TRBJ1-4, with D perhaps matching TRBD1 (5 bases). The V end was cut by 2 bases, the J end by 7 bases, with 14 bases between. From germline, CDR1 is LNHDA and CDR2 SQIVND (reference sequence). This CDR3 comprises 15 residues. The CDR3 DNA reads as TGTGCCAGTAGTATAACGGGCTATAGGGGTGAAAAACTGTTTTTT. Residues: CASSITGYRGEKLFF.

V and J are TRBV6-1 and TRBJ2-3; a weak D match, TRBD2 (6 bases). Germline loops: CDR1 MNHNS, CDR2 SASEGT. This CDR3 is 14 amino acids long. V lost 7 bases, J lost 5 bases, and 16 bases lay in between. CDR3 region: CASMTSLGGDTQYF. The CDR3 DNA reads TGTGCCAGCATGACTAGTCTGGGCGGAGATACGCAGTATTTT.

The chain combines TRBV5-6 with TRBJ1-2; a possible D gene is TRBD1 (6 bases). Germline CDR1 reads SGHDT; CDR2 reads YYEEEE. V shed 3 bases and J shed 2 bases, with 14 bases lying between them. The CDR3 spans 15 residues. CDR3 sequence reads: CASSSDRRHNYGYTF. In DNA form, the CDR3 reads TGTGCCAGCAGCTCCGACAGGAGACACAACTATGGCTACACCTTC.

This clone showed up just a few times. This chain links TRBV7-9 with TRBJ1-3; D perhaps matches TRBD1 (6 bases). V lost 4 bases to trimming and J lost 2 bases, with 12 bases between them. CDR3 size: 15 residues. Germline V gene lookup returns CDR1 SEHNR and CDR2 FQNEAQ (reference sequence). The CDR3: CASSSGQIPGNTIYF. CDR3 in DNA: TGTGCCAGCAGCTCAGGACAGATCCCTGGAAACACCATATATTTT.

This clone was counted a few times. The rearrangement uses TRBV6-1 and TRBJ1-1; D gene unclear. The ends were cut back, 2 bases at V and 1 base at J, with 5 bases in the middle. CDR3 length: 13 amino acids. Germline V CDR1 and CDR2: MNHNS, SASEGT. CDR3 coding DNA: TGTGCCAGCAGTGAAAACAGGAACACTGAAGCTTTCTTT. This gives the protein CASSENRNTEAFF.

The V and J genes are TRBV18 and TRBJ1-2; the D is unclear. The V gene lost 2 bases and the J gene lost 0 bases, with 7 bases spanning the gap. The CDR3 sequence is 14 residues long. CDR1 is KGHSH and CDR2 is LQKENI in the germline V gene. The chain's CDR3 is CASSPTSTNYGYTF. CDR3 sequence (DNA): TGTGCCAGCTCACCAACTTCGACTAACTATGGCTACACCTTC.

The V and J genes are TRBV7-2 and TRBJ2-2; TRBD1 is a possible D gene (5 bases). Per the germline V gene, CDR1 is SGHTA and CDR2 is FQGNSA. CDR3 length: 13 amino acids. The ends were cut back, 5 bases at V and 7 bases at J, with 11 bases in the middle. The CDR3 loop is CASSLRVGGELFF. CDR3 nucleotides: TGTGCCAGCAGCCTCAGGGTTGGCGGGGAGCTGTTTTTT.

CDR3 bases: TGCGCCAGCAGCCAGGCGACCGGAGGCTATGGCTACACCTTC. It encodes CASSQATGGYGYTF. The gene calls are TRBV4-1 and TRBJ1-2; unclear D gene. The V end was cut by 3 bases, the J end by 4 bases, with 12 bases between. Per germline, CDR1 MGHRA and CDR2 YSYEKL. The CDR3 is 14 amino acids.

This clone was counted a single time. This sequence joins TRBV19 and TRBJ2-1; tentatively, D is TRBD2 (7 bases). This CDR3 contains 16 residues. Germline values: CDR1 LNHDA, CDR2 SQIVND (reference sequence). V shed 1 base and J shed 3 bases, with 13 bases lying between them. CDR3 sequence (DNA): TGTGCCAGTAGTATAGTGCCGGGGGGCAACTACAATGAGCAGTTCTTC. Amino acids: CASSIVPGGNYNEQFF.

The chain links TRBV4-3 to TRBJ2-1, with TRBD2 matching 7 bases. The CDR3 length is 17 residues. The V and J ends lost 0 bases and 7 bases, in that order; junction bases with no gene match: 12. Germline CDR1 is LGHNA and CDR2 is YSLEER. In DNA, the CDR3 is TGCGCCAGCAGCCAAGATGCCCTAGCGGAGAACGGGAATGAGCAGTTCTTC. Translation: CASSQDALAENGNEQFF.

The rearrangement uses TRBV27 and TRBJ1-2; no clear D. Germline V lookup: CDR1 MNHEY, CDR2 SMNVEV (reference sequence). Deletions cut 2 bases from V and 4 bases from J, with 17 bases between. There are 16 residues in the CDR3. In DNA, the CDR3 is TGTGCCAGCAGTTTAAGTGAGTCACTGAACGTCTATGGCTACACCTTC. Translating it yields CASSLSESLNVYGYTF.

This chain uses TRBV27 with TRBJ2-3; 8 positions agree with TRBD2. Losses at the gene ends were 6 bases for V and 1 base for J; bases not matched to a gene: 6. Germline loops: CDR1 MNHEY, CDR2 SMNVEV (reference sequence). This CDR3 has 15 amino acids. CDR3 bases: TGTGCCAGCAGGCCAACTAGCGGCGGCACAGATACGCAGTATTTT. Residues: CASRPTSGGTDTQYF.

This rearrangement joins TRBV6-6 to TRBJ1-2, with TRBD1 as a possible D gene (5 bases). Per the germline V gene, CDR1 is MNHNY and CDR2 is SVGAGI (reference sequence). The CDR3 contains 12 residues. The V end lost 5 bases, the J end lost 6 bases, and 10 bases lay between the germline ends. CDR3 sequence reads: CASSPRGDGYTF. The CDR3 nucleotides read TGTGCCAGCAGTCCCCGGGGGGATGGCTACACCTTC.